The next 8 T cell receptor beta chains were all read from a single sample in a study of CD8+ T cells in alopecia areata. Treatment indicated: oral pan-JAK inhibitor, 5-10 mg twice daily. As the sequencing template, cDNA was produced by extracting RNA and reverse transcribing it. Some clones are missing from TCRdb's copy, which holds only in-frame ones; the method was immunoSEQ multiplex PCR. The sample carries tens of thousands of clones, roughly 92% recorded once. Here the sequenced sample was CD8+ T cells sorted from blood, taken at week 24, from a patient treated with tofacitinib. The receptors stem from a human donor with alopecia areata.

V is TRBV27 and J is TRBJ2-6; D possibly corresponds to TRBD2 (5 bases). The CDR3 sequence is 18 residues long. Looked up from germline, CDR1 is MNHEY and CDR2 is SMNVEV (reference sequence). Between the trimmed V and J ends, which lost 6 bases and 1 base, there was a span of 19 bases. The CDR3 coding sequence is TGTGCCAGCAGCCCCTCTGCGGGCGTCCCATCTGGGGCCAACGTCCTGACTTTC. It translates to CASSPSAGVPSGANVLTF.

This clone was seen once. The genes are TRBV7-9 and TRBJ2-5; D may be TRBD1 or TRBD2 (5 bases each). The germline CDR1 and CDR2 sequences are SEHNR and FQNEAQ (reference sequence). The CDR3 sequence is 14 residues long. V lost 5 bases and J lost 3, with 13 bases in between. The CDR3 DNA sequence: TGTGCCAGCAGCCCCCGGGACGGGGAAGAGACCCAGTACTTC. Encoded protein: CASSPRDGEETQYF.

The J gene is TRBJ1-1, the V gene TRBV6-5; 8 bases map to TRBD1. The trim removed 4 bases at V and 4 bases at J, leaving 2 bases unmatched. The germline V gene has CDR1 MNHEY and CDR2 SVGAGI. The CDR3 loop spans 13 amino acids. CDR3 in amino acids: CASSWTGTTEAFF. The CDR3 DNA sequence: TGTGCCAGCAGTTGGACAGGGACCACTGAAGCTTTCTTT.

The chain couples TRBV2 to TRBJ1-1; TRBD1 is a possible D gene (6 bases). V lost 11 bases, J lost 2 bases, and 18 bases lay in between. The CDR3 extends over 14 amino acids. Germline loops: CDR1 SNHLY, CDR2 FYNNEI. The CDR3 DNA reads TGTGCCGCAAGCCAGTACAGGGAAAACACTGAAGCTTTCTTT. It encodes CAASQYRENTEAFF.

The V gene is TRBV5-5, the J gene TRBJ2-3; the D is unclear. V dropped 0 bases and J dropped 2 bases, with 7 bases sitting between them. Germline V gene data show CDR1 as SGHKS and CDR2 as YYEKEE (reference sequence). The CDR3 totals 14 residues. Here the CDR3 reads CASSLVRITDTQYF. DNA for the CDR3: TGTGCCAGCAGCTTGGTGCGGATCACAGATACGCAGTATTTT.

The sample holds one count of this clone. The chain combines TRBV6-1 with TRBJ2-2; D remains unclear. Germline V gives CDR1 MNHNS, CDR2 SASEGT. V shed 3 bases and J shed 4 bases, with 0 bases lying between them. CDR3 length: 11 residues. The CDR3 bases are TGTGCCAGCAGTGACACCGGGGAGCTGTTTTTT. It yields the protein CASSDTGELFF.

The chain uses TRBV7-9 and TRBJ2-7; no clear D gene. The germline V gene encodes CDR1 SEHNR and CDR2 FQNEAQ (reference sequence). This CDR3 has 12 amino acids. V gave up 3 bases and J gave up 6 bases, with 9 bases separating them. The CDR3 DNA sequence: TGTGCCAGCAGCTTTCTTTCGGTCGAGCAGTACTTC. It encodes CASSFLSVEQYF.

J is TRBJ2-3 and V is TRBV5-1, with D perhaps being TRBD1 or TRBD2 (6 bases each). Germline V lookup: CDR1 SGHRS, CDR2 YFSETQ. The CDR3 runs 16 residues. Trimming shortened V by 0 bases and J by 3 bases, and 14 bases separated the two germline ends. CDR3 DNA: TGCGCCAGCAGCTTGGACGAGGGGGGAAAAACAGATACGCAGTATTTT. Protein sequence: CASSLDEGGKTDTQYF.